This T cell receptor beta chain is from a study of human T cells and chemical hapten exposure. Study details: Weekly administration of diphenylcyclopropenone to the scalp of patients continued throughout the roughly 25-week study.

Indicated time point: patch test 3, about 24 weeks after DPC sensitization. Treatment defined: therapeutic diphenylcyclopropenone sensitization with weekly scalp DPC. Ahead of applying each patch test, blood was sampled. Donors were 18 to 70-year-old alopecia patients suitable for DPC. Study conclusions and caveats: In the PT1 data, expanded TCR counts showed a positive correlation with patch test score.

TCRdb used MiXCR to reprocess the RACE reads, holding one entry per CDR3 protein. Altogether 150,000 to 200,000 distinct CDR3 sequences are present, 25% to 35% being singletons, with the ten largest covering under 2.5%. Trimming took 5 bases from V and 0 from J, leaving 11 bases between them. The CDR3 is 14 residues long. Germline V CDR1 and CDR2: MNHEY, SVGAGI. A note on this clonotype: Its antigen is not identified.

The specimen comprised whole blood, sampled in connection with sensitization to the hapten diphenylcyclopropenone (DPC). This clonotype originated in a woman aged 18-29 years with alopecia areata. Some clones in this sample may be carry-over from other donors' samples. The chain recombines TRBV6-5 with TRBJ2-7, with D unresolved. This CDR3 is CASSRYSSSYEQYF. CDR3 nucleotide sequence: TGTGCCAGCAGTAGGTACTCGAGCTCCTACGAGCAGTACTTC.